Below are 7 T cell receptor beta chains sequenced from a single sample in a study of T cell clones after liver transplantation. The data were produced by immunoSEQ multiplex PCR, yet TCRdb's version contains in-frame clones alone and is incomplete. The repertoire includes 51,000 or so clones, roughly nine tenths of them detected once, and about 15% sits in the top ten. The material sequenced was CD8+ T cells from blood, taken 12 months after liver transplant. The receptors were gathered from a human patient who received a liver transplant. Some T cells may be supplied by the graft donor.

The rearrangement links TRBV11-2 to TRBJ2-7; 12 bases map to TRBD2. The CDR3 is made up of 17 amino acids. The V gene's germline CDR1 is SGHAT and CDR2 FQNNGV. J lost 0 bases, V lost 5 bases, and 8 bases had no gene match. The CDR3 coding sequence is TGTGCCAGCAGCCCACCGGGACTAGCGGGCGCCTCCTACGAGCAGTACTTC. Amino acid sequence: CASSPPGLAGASYEQYF.

The rearrangement links TRBV7-6 to TRBJ2-1; no firm D call. The V gene lost 6 bases and the J gene lost 0 bases, with 12 bases spanning the gap. This CDR3 region has 15 residues. Germline CDR1 and CDR2: SGHVS and FNYEAQ. CDR3 protein: CASSLQIISYNEQFF. CDR3 nucleotide sequence: TGTGCCAGCAGTTTACAGATTATCTCCTACAATGAGCAGTTCTTC.

This clone was picked up one time. The chain is built from TRBV6-1 and TRBJ2-3; 12 bases match TRBD2. V dropped 2 bases and J dropped 4; count of bases not matched to a gene: 10. This CDR3 is built from 18 residues. CDR1 is MNHNS and CDR2 is SASEGT in the germline V gene. The CDR3, as DNA: TGTGCCAGCAGTGAAATTTACGGAACTAGCGGGAGGCCAGATACGCAGTATTTT. The encoded protein is CASSEIYGTSGRPDTQYF.

J is TRBJ2-7 and V is TRBV27; 8 bases line up with TRBD1. The CDR3 runs to 15 residues. The V and J ends lost 3 bases and 5 bases, in that order; junction bases with no gene match: 9. Germline assignment: CDR1 MNHEY and CDR2 SMNVEV (reference sequence). The CDR3 DNA reads TGTGCCAGCAGTTTTAGCGGACAGGGAAGCCACGAGCAGTACTTC. This codes for CASSFSGQGSHEQYF.

The chain links TRBV7-6 to TRBJ2-1; D is undetermined. Trimming removed 1 base from V and 7 bases from J, with 11 bases in between. The CDR3 has 14 residues. The germline CDR1 and CDR2 sequences are SGHVS and FNYEAQ. The CDR3 DNA is TGTGCCAGCAGCTTAGGCCTAGGGAAGAATGAGCAGTTCTTC. Amino acids: CASSLGLGKNEQFF.

This chain joins TRBV28 and TRBJ1-5; D ambiguous. The V end was cut by 1 base, the J end by 2 bases, with 6 bases between. CDR1 and CDR2 from the germline V gene are MDHEN and SYDVKM. This CDR3 comprises 14 residues. The CDR3, as DNA: TGTGCCAGCAGTTTATACGAGGGCAATCAGCCCCAGCATTTT. The encoded protein is CASSLYEGNQPQHF.

This chain joins TRBV5-6 and TRBJ2-7, with D possibly called TRBD1 or TRBD2 (5 bases each). The germline V and J ends were trimmed by 3 bases and 6 bases, with 13 bases remaining between them. The CDR3 has 13 residues. Looked up from germline, CDR1 is SGHDT and CDR2 is YYEEEE. The CDR3 loop is CASSWGPSGEQYF. The CDR3 DNA follows: TGTGCCAGCAGCTGGGGACCGTCGGGCGAGCAGTACTTC.